This T cell receptor (beta chain) was sequenced during a study of blood T cell repertoires in COVID-19. Turning to the study itself: The samples span acute and convalescent COVID-19 from the United States, Italy and Spain.

Authors' processing steps: By means of reference gene primer amplification, nucleated cell counts were estimated. Profiling relied on immunoSEQ multiplex PCR, and the TCRdb table lists in-frame clones only, not all of them. That table is the source of V, J and clone size, and D and trimming were worked out from the DNA. The sample shows 300,000 to 500,000 clones, approximately 91% of them seen only once. This clone was found once. V gave up 1 base and J gave up 1 base, with 10 bases separating them. The CDR3 length is 16 residues. CDR1 MNHNS and CDR2 SASEGT come from the germline V gene. Donors were grouped by their self-reported clinical history.

The receptor was derived from a middle-aged woman with acute COVID-19. The V gene is TRBV6-1, the J gene TRBJ2-2; no definite D call. Sequencing was carried out using PBMCs or T cells enriched from blood (not recorded which). The CDR3 coding sequence is TGTGCCAGCAGTGAAGTCACAGCCGGGAACACCGGGGAGCTGTTTTTT. It is translated as CASSEVTAGNTGELFF.